The 26 T cell receptor beta chains below were found in one sample sequenced in a study of cytomegalovirus exposure and HLA in healthy donors. PCR primers comprised 60 Vbeta and 13 Jbeta primers. The assay was immunoSEQ multiplex PCR, and TCRdb's table has in-frame clones only and misses some. The table for this sample gives some 110,000 clones. The sample comprised PBMCs. These receptors originate from a man aged 18 to 30 in good health and CMV-seronegative.

V and J are TRBV5-1 and TRBJ1-1; perhaps TRBD1 as D (5 bases). The CDR3 totals 13 residues. Germline loops: CDR1 SGHRS, CDR2 YFSETQ. Trimming cost V 4 bases and J 6 bases, with 13 bases left between them. Here the CDR3 reads CASSVGTVSEAFF. CDR3 coding DNA: TGCGCCAGCAGCGTAGGGACTGTTTCTGAAGCTTTCTTT.

The rearrangement joins TRBV11-2 to TRBJ2-1, with 7 bases that match TRBD2. CDR1 is SGHAT, CDR2 FQNNGV, per germline. V lost 3 bases and J lost 6; bases outside the gene matches: 8. CDR3 length: 15 amino acids. The CDR3 protein is CASSLAGDLINEQFF. CDR3 sequence (DNA): TGTGCCAGCAGCTTGGCGGGGGATCTTATCAATGAGCAGTTCTTC.

This chain joins TRBV7-9 and TRBJ1-1, with 10 bases matching TRBD1. Germline V gene sequence: CDR1 SEHNR, CDR2 FQNEAQ (reference sequence). The CDR3 is made up of 16 amino acids. V shed 5 bases and J 6 bases; nucleotides not matched to a gene: 12. The CDR3 spells CASSPDRGNGNAEAFF. CDR3 DNA: TGTGCCAGCAGCCCGGACAGGGGGAATGGAAACGCTGAAGCTTTCTTT.

The V gene is TRBV10-1, the J gene TRBJ1-2; unclear D gene. Trimming shortened V by 0 bases and J by 4 bases, and 9 bases separated the two germline ends. The germline gives CDR1 WNHNN, CDR2 SYGVQD (reference sequence). The CDR3 is 14 residues long. The CDR3 nucleotides are TGCGCCAGCAGTGAGTCCCGGGGAGGCTATGGCTACACCTTC. Amino acids: CASSESRGGYGYTF.

V usage is TRBV28 and J usage is TRBJ2-7; the match to TRBD1 covers 7 bases. The J segment lost 1 base and the V segment lost 5 bases, leaving 5 bases of the junction unmatched. This CDR3 spans 14 amino acids. The germline gives CDR1 MDHEN, CDR2 SYDVKM. For the CDR3, the DNA is TGTGCCAGCAGTCCCGGGACAGAGTCCTACGAGCAGTACTTC. Its translation: CASSPGTESYEQYF.

V gene TRBV29-1 combines with J gene TRBJ2-5; 7 nucleotides agree with TRBD1. Trimming cost V 0 bases and J 1 base; bases outside gene matches: 5. This CDR3 is 15 amino acids long. Germline CDR1 reads SQVTM; CDR2 reads ANQGSEA. This CDR3 is CSVEEDRLIQETQYF. Written as DNA, the CDR3 is TGCAGCGTTGAAGAGGACAGGCTGATCCAAGAGACCCAGTACTTC. Full variable domain (missing parts from reference TRBV29-1 and TRBJ2-5): SAVISQKPSRDICQRGTSLTIQCQVDSQVTMMFWYRQQPGQSLTLIATANQGSEATYESGFVIDKFPISRPNLTFSTLTVSNMSPEDSSIYLCSVEEDRLIQETQYFGPGTRLLVL.

This chain connects TRBV10-3 to TRBJ2-3; 12 nucleotides line up with TRBD2. The CDR3 extends over 15 amino acids. J gave up 7 bases and V 5 bases, and 7 bases lay outside the gene matches. Germline loops: CDR1 ENHRY, CDR2 SYGVKD. The CDR3 bases are TGTGCCATCAGTCCCCTAGCGGGAGGGCCAAATACGCAGTATTTT. It codes for CAISPLAGGPNTQYF.

In regard to this clone: Other DNA sequences in this specimen translate into the identical CDR3. The rearrangement uses TRBV6-1 and TRBJ2-7, with TRBD2 matching 10 bases. Losses at the gene ends were 7 bases for V and 4 bases for J; bases not matched to a gene: 1. This CDR3 region has 12 residues. Germline V gene data show CDR1 as MNHNS and CDR2 as SASEGT. In nucleotides, the CDR3 is TGTGCCAGCACTAGCGGGAGTTACGAGCAGTACTTC. Protein product: CASTSGSYEQYF.

The V call is TRBV29-1, the J call TRBJ2-1; D perhaps matches TRBD1 (5 bases). Deletions cut 3 bases from V and 4 bases from J, with 16 bases between. Germline lookup yields CDR1 SQVTM and CDR2 ANQGSEA. This CDR3 comprises 15 residues. CDR3 amino acids: CSVDRTSNPYNEQFF. CDR3 nucleotide sequence: TGCAGCGTTGACCGGACATCAAATCCTTACAATGAGCAGTTCTTC.

The CDR3 loop is CASSRTGFDIQYF. The CDR3 DNA reads TGTGCCAGCAGCAGGACAGGTTTTGACATTCAGTACTTC. The J gene is TRBJ2-4, the V gene TRBV5-4, with 7 bases aligning to TRBD1. V lost 4 bases, J lost 8 bases, and 6 bases stayed unmatched. The CDR3 runs to 13 residues. CDR1 is SGHNT and CDR2 is YYREEE in the germline V gene (reference sequence).

V is TRBV2 and J is TRBJ2-2; maybe TRBD1 (5 bases). The CDR3 loop spans 16 amino acids. Germline-derived CDR1 and CDR2 are SNHLY and FYNNEI. Trimming cost V 3 bases and J 7 bases, with 18 bases left between them. CDR3 residues: CASSESKGSIIGELFF. CDR3 sequence (DNA): TGTGCCAGCAGTGAGTCGAAGGGGTCAATCATCGGGGAGCTGTTTTTT. Supplemented by reference TRBV2 and TRBJ2-2, the full variable domain reads EPEVTQTPSHQVTQMGQEVILRCVPISNHLYFYWYRQILGQKVEFLVSFYNNEISEKSEIFDDQFSVERPDGSNFTLKIRSTKLEDSAMYFCASSESKGSIIGELFFGEGSRLTVL.

The chain recombines TRBV5-1 with TRBJ1-4, with D possibly matching TRBD1 (6 bases). The length of the CDR3 is 15 residues. Germline V gene sequence: CDR1 SGHRS, CDR2 YFSETQ. The V and J ends lost 2 bases and 7 bases respectively, with 15 bases between them. This chain's CDR3 is CASSLETGLGEKLFF. As DNA, the CDR3 is TGCGCCAGCAGCTTAGAGACAGGTCTGGGTGAAAAACTGTTTTTT.

The V and J genes are TRBV2 and TRBJ2-7, with 7 positions matching TRBD1. The CDR3 is made up of 12 amino acids. The germline gives CDR1 SNHLY, CDR2 FYNNEI. V trimming: 7 bases; J trimming: 2 bases; junction bases outside the gene matches: 2. For the CDR3, the DNA is TGTGCCAGCAATAGGGGGCCCTACGAGCAGTACTTC. Its translation: CASNRGPYEQYF. The full variable domain, completed using reference TRBV2 and TRBJ2-7, is EPEVTQTPSHQVTQMGQEVILRCVPISNHLYFYWYRQILGQKVEFLVSFYNNEISEKSEIFDDQFSVERPDGSNFTLKIRSTKLEDSAMYFCASNRGPYEQYFGPGTRLTVT.

The gene calls are TRBV18 and TRBJ2-2, with TRBD2 identical over 14 bases. The length of the CDR3 is 17 residues. Germline V CDR1 and CDR2: KGHSH, LQKENI. V dropped 2 bases and J dropped 4; count of bases not matched to a gene: 3. CDR3 in amino acids: CASSPGTSGGFTGELFF. As DNA, the CDR3 is TGTGCCAGCTCACCAGGGACTAGCGGGGGCTTCACCGGGGAGCTGTTTTTT. The full variable domain, in which reference TRBV18 and TRBJ2-2 provide the parts outside the CDR3, is NAGVMQNPRHLVRRRGQEARLRCSPMKGHSHVYWYRQLPEEGLKFMVYLQKENIIDESGMPKERFSAEFPKEGPSILRIQQVVRGDSAAYFCASSPGTSGGFTGELFFGEGSRLTVL.

The V and J genes are TRBV5-6 and TRBJ1-4; D unresolved. There are 16 residues in the CDR3. The ends were cut back, 3 bases at V and 10 bases at J, with 22 bases in the middle. Looked up from germline, CDR1 is SGHDT and CDR2 is YYEEEE. The CDR3 loop is CASSWTLGSKEGKLFF. CDR3 in DNA: TGTGCCAGCAGCTGGACCCTCGGGTCAAAAGAGGGAAAACTGTTTTTT.

The chain recombines TRBV13 with TRBJ1-1, with TRBD1 identical over 10 bases. Germline CDR1 reads PRHDT; CDR2 reads FYEKMQ (reference sequence). V shed 5 bases and J 2 bases; nucleotides not matched to a gene: 8. The CDR3 has 16 amino acids. In DNA, the CDR3 is TGTGCCAGCAGCACGACGACAGGGGGCTATAACACTGAAGCTTTCTTT. The encoded protein is CASSTTTGGYNTEAFF.

V gene TRBV5-6 combines with J gene TRBJ2-2; perhaps TRBD2 as D (5 bases). Trimming stripped 4 bases from V and 3 bases from J, with 7 bases between. The CDR3 spans 13 residues. Germline CDR1 SGHDT, CDR2 YYEEEE. CDR3 region: CASSPRDTGELFF. In nucleotides, the CDR3 is TGTGCCAGCAGCCCGAGGGACACCGGGGAGCTGTTTTTT. The full variable domain, completed using reference TRBV5-6 and TRBJ2-2, is DAGVTQSPTHLIKTRGQQVTLRCSPKSGHDTVSWYQQALGQGPQFIFQYYEEEERQRGNFPDRFSGHQFPNYSSELNVNALLLGDSALYLCASSPRDTGELFFGEGSRLTVL.

The chain combines TRBV5-4 with TRBJ2-5, with 11 bases identical to TRBD1. The J segment lost 2 bases and the V segment lost 4 bases, leaving 4 bases of the junction unmatched. CDR1 is SGHNT, CDR2 YYREEE, per germline (reference sequence). CDR3 length equals 15 residues. CDR3 protein: CASSVRDRGQETQYF. The CDR3 DNA reads as TGTGCCAGCAGCGTCCGGGACAGGGGGCAAGAGACCCAGTACTTC.

The chain has TRBV19 and TRBJ1-1; TRBD1 matches at 7 bases. The CDR3 loop spans 15 amino acids. Germline V gene sequence: CDR1 LNHDA, CDR2 SQIVND (reference sequence). V lost 3 bases and J lost 6; bases outside the gene matches: 10. Here the CDR3 reads CASSMTTRQGPEAFF. As DNA, the CDR3 is TGTGCCAGTAGTATGACCACTAGACAGGGACCTGAAGCTTTCTTT.

The chain combines TRBV5-1 with TRBJ1-1; D gene unclear. Germline values: CDR1 SGHRS, CDR2 YFSETQ. CDR3 length equals 15 residues. Between the trimmed V and J ends, which lost 0 bases and 1 base, there was a span of 10 bases. CDR3 nucleotides: TGCGCCAGCAGCTTGGACTCTAGCAGGAACACTGAAGCTTTCTTT. It encodes CASSLDSSRNTEAFF. Full variable domain (outside the CDR3, taken from reference TRBV5-1 and TRBJ1-1): KAGVTQTPRYLIKTRGQQVTLSCSPISGHRSVSWYQQTPGQGLQFLFEYFSETQRNKGNFPGRFSGRQFSNSRSEMNVSTLELGDSALYLCASSLDSSRNTEAFFGQGTRLTVV.

The rearrangement links TRBV28 to TRBJ2-7, with a possible D match to TRBD1 (6 bases). The CDR3 loop spans 11 amino acids. The V gene's germline CDR1 is MDHEN and CDR2 SYDVKM. V was shortened by 10 bases and J by 6 bases, with 13 bases between the two germline ends. The CDR3 DNA sequence: TGTGCCACCTGTTTGACAGGCGAGCAGTACTTC. This translates into CATCLTGEQYF. The full variable domain, its missing parts supplied by reference TRBV28 and TRBJ2-7, is DVKVTQSSRYLVKRTGEKVFLECVQDMDHENMFWYRQDPGLGLRLIYFSYDVKMKEKGDIPEGYSVSREKKERFSLILESASTNQTSMYLCATCLTGEQYFGPGTRLTVT.

This rearrangement joins TRBV5-5 to TRBJ1-1; tentatively, D is TRBD1 (5 bases). Trimming took 3 bases from V and 7 from J, leaving 10 bases between them. Looked up from germline, CDR1 is SGHKS and CDR2 is YYEKEE (reference sequence). This CDR3 spans 12 amino acids. CDR3 nucleotides: TGTGCCAGCAGCTCAGGGACTCTTGAAGCTTTCTTT. It yields the protein CASSSGTLEAFF.

CDR3 residues: CALEDSGTPYEQYF. CDR3 DNA: TGTGCTCTGGAGGACAGCGGAACCCCCTACGAGCAGTACTTC. The chain joins TRBV30 to TRBJ2-7; the D gene is possibly TRBD1 (6 bases). CDR3 size: 14 residues. CDR1 is GTSNPN and CDR2 is SVGIG in the germline V gene (reference sequence).

The chain carries TRBV18 and TRBJ2-7; 7 bases line up with TRBD2. The CDR3 contains 16 residues. V trimming: 3 bases; J trimming: 1 base; junction bases outside the gene matches: 9. Germline CDR1 KGHSH, CDR2 LQKENI. CDR3 in amino acids: CASSPPNLAASYEQYF. CDR3 sequence (DNA): TGTGCCAGCTCACCTCCAAATCTAGCGGCTTCCTACGAGCAGTACTTC. Based on the CDR3 plus reference TRBV18 and TRBJ2-7, the full variable domain is NAGVMQNPRHLVRRRGQEARLRCSPMKGHSHVYWYRQLPEEGLKFMVYLQKENIIDESGMPKERFSAEFPKEGPSILRIQQVVRGDSAAYFCASSPPNLAASYEQYFGPGTRLTVT.

This chain links TRBV13 with TRBJ1-1; 7 positions match TRBD1. Germline values: CDR1 PRHDT, CDR2 FYEKMQ (reference sequence). This CDR3 is built from 12 residues. J gave up 10 bases and V 2 bases, and 4 bases lay outside the gene matches. CDR3 DNA sequence: TGTGCCAGCAGCTTACCACAGGGGAGAGCTTTCTTT. This translates into CASSLPQGRAFF.

This chain joins TRBV30 and TRBJ1-5; tentative D call: TRBD1 (6 bases). The CDR3 sequence is 14 residues long. Deletions cut 5 bases from V and 4 bases from J, with 15 bases between. Looked up from germline, CDR1 is GTSNPN and CDR2 is SVGIG (reference sequence). The CDR3 loop reads CAWRNRVGNQPQHF. CDR3 in DNA: TGTGCCTGGCGAAACAGGGTGGGGAATCAGCCCCAGCATTTT.